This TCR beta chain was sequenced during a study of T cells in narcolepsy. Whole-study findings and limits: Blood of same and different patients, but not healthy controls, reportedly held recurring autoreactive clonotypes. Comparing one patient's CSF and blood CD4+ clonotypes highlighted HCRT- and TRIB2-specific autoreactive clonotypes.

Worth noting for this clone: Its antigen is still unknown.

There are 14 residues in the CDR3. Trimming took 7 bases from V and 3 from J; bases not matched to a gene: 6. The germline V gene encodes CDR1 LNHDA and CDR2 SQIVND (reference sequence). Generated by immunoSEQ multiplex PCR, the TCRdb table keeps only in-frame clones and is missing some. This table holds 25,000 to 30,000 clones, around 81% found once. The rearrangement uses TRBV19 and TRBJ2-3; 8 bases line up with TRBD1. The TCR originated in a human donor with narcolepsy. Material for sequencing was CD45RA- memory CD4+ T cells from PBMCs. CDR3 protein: CASKRTGRTDTQYF. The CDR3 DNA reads TGTGCCAGTAAGAGGACAGGGAGGACAGATACGCAGTATTTT.